This T cell receptor beta chain was sequenced in a study of blood T cells in healthy people across ages (dated by TCRdb to between 2015 and 2016). For context, the study as a whole: In model experiments, roughly one uniquely barcoded TCR beta cDNA molecule per two T cells was captured by template switching. Age-related changes in TCR beta repertoire diversity were measured in the study by deep sequencing normalized with unique cDNA molecular identifiers. The donors were divided into four age groups: young (average 16 years), middle-aged (about 39), aged (around 59) and long-lived (about 79). Donors of different ages were randomly distributed across sequencing lanes to avoid experimental bias. Two additional independent replicas of 1 million unique cDNA reads from the same blood draw were analyzed for two donors (one aged 18 to 29 and one aged 80 or older). General findings and caveats noted by the study authors: Observed TCR beta diversity per million T cells fell roughly linearly with age, and a significant reduction was already apparent by age roughly 40. Compared with the aged group, the long-lived group had more naive CD4+ T cells, fewer expanded clones and increased TCR diversity, a pattern suggesting age selection. Bulk unsorted PBMC profiling prevented conclusive comparison of naive and antigen-experienced compartments. Donor CMV infection status was unknown, potentially confounding age-related changes in expanded clonotypes. Observed TCR beta diversity correlated strongly with the percentage of naive T cells measured by flow cytometry. Estimates of total diversity based on one million sequenced T cells were considered lower bounds and underestimates.

The approximately 39 donors, aged about 6 to 95 years, were systemically healthy Caucasian individuals from Russia. Ten milliliters of peripheral blood were drawn from each donor into EDTA-treated Vacutainer tubes. PBMCs were isolated by Ficoll-Paque density-gradient centrifugation, with at least 6 million obtained per sample. Total RNA was extracted from PBMCs with Trizol reagent, with at least 5 micrograms obtained per sample. Naive CD45RAhigh/CD27high T cell percentages were measured by flow cytometry on a PBMC aliquot from every donor. The germline V gene provides CDR1 LGHNA and CDR2 YSLEER. V has 4 bases trimmed and J has 5 bases trimmed; junction bases matching no gene number 9. The CDR3 contains 17 residues, cysteine and phenylalanine counted. Only the CDR3 part of the read is kept: 51 bases, read in frame from the first base. Libraries were constructed by 5' RACE. Sequencing was carried out with an Illumina HiSeq 2500. A second roughly 6 to 12 cycle PCR used a sample-barcoded 5' primer and a J-beta primer mix. Each TCR beta cDNA molecule received a unique molecular identifier from a template-switch 5' adaptor carrying 12 random nucleotides. Each sample yielded at least 2.5 million CDR3-containing paired-end reads. First-strand cDNA synthesis was performed from all RNA using the Mint cDNA synthesis kit, with priming by a TRBC-specific oligonucleotide. After uracil-DNA glycosylase treatment, a first 18-cycle PCR used universal primers M1SS and BC2_uni_R on all cDNA. The paper's data handling went like this. Normalization of each sample was performed by random selection of 1 million high-quality reads, each carrying a distinct molecular identifier. Reads with shared molecular identifiers were discarded instead of being binned into consensus sequences. MiTCR, with a Q25 quality threshold and the strictest error-elimination algorithm, was used for CDR3 identification, clonotype clustering and error correction. A nonparametric unseen species model with Euler transformation was used to estimate a lower bound on total TCR beta diversity. TCRdb cleaned the public reads at Q25 with fastp, built clones with MiXCR and kept in-frame beta chains. Rows are unified per CDR3 protein, each entry keeping the most common DNA and genes. These V and J calls derive from TCRdb rather than the authors' analysis. This sample is represented by about 780,000 distinct CDR3 sequences; 46% of them were singletons. The ten largest clones take up roughly 18% of the sample.

This clonotype was recorded many times. Its target antigen remains unknown. No base quality information exists; no much larger clone differs at one position. The sample consisted of blood. The TCR comes from a man older than 75 in good health. The chain joins TRBV4-3 to TRBJ2-1, and 12 junctional nucleotides match TRBD2. The DNA sequence reads TGCGCCAGCAGCCCTAATTGGACTAGCGGGACTAACAATGAGCAGTTCTTC. This gives the protein CASSPNWTSGTNNEQFF.